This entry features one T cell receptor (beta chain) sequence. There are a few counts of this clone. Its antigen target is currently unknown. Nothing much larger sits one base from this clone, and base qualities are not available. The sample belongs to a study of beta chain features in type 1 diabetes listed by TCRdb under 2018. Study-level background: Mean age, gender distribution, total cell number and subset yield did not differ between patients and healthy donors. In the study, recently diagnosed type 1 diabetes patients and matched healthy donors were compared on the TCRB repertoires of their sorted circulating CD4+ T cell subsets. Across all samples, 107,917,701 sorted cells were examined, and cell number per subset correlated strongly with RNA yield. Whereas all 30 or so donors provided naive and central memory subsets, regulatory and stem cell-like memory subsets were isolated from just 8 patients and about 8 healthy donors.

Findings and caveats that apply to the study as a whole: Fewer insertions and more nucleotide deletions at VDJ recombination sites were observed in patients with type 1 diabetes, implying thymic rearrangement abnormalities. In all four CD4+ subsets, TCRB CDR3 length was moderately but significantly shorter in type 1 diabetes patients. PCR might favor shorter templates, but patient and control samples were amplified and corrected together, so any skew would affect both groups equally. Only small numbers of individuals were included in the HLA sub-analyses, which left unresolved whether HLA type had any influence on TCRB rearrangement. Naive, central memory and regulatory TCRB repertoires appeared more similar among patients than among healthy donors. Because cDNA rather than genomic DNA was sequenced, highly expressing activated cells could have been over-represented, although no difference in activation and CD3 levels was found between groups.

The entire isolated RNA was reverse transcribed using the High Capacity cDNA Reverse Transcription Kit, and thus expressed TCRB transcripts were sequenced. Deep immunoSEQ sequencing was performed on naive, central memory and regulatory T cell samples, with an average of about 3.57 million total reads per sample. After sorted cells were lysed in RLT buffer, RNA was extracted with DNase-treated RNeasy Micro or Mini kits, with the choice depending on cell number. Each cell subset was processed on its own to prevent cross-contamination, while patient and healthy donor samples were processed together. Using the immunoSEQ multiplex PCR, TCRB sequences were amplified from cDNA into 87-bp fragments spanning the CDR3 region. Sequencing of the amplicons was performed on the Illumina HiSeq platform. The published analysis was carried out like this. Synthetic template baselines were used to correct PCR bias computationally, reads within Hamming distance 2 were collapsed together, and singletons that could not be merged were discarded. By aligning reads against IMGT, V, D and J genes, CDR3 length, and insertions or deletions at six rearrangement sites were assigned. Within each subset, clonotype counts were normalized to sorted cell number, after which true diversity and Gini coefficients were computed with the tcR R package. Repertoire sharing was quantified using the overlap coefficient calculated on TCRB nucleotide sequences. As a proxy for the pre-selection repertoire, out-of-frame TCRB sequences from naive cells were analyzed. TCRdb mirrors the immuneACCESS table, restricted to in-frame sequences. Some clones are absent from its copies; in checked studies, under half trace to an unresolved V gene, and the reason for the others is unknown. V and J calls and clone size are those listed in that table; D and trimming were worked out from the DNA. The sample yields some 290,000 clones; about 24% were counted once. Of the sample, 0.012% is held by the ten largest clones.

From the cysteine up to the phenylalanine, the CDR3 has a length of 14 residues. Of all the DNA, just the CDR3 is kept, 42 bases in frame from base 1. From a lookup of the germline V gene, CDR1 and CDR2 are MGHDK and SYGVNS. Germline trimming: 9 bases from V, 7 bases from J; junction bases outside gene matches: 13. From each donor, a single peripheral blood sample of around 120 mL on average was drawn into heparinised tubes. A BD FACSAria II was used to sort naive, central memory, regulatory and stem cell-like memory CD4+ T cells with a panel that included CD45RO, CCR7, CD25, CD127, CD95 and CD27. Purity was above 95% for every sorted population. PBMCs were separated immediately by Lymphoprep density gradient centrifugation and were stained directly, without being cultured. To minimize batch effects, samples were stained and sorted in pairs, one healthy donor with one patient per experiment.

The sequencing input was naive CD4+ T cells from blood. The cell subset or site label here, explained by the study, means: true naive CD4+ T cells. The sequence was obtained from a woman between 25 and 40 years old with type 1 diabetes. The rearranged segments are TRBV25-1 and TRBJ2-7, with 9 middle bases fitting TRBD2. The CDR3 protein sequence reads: CASSDYAGGVEQYF. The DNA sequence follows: TGTGCCAGTAGCGACTACGCGGGAGGGGTGGAGCAGTACTTC.